The 27 T cell receptor beta chains below were found in one sample sequenced in a study of CD8 T cells in Susac syndrome. RNA in amounts of roughly 0.5 to 1 ug was reverse transcribed with random hexamers. One entry per CDR3 protein results from TCRdb running MiXCR on the immunoSEQ multiplex PCR reads. Of 400,000 to 550,000 distinct CDR3 sequences listed, more than 70% were seen once; the top ten hold roughly 0.1%. Sequences were obtained from CD8+ T cells from PBMCs. These receptors all stem from a human donor with multiple sclerosis.

This chain connects TRBV3-1 to TRBJ2-7; TRBD2 agrees at 10 bases. The CDR3 spans 18 residues. The germline CDR1 and CDR2 sequences are LGHDT and YNNKEL (reference sequence). J lost 4 bases, V lost 0 bases, and 12 bases had no gene match. DNA for the CDR3: TGTGCCAGCAGCCAAGAAACCGACCCGGGACTAGCGAGATACGAGCAGTACTTC. It specifies CASSQETDPGLARYEQYF.

This clonotype was seen only once. The rearrangement joins TRBV6-2 or TRBV6-3 to TRBJ1-1; D is perhaps TRBD1 (5 bases). This CDR3 has 15 residues. Trimming shortened V by 4 bases and J by 7 bases, and 19 bases separated the two germline ends. Per germline, CDR1 MNHEY and CDR2 SVGEGT. CDR3: CASSSRPAGTYEAFF. For the CDR3, the DNA is TGTGCCAGCAGTTCGCGCCCCGCCGGGACGTATGAAGCTTTCTTT.

The CDR3 DNA follows: TGTGCCTGGAGTGTTGGCAGGGGGCTCAATGAGCAGTTCTTC. It codes for CAWSVGRGLNEQFF. This chain uses TRBV30 with TRBJ2-1; 8 positions agree with TRBD1. Germline V lookup: CDR1 GTSNPN, CDR2 SVGIG (reference sequence). The V gene end was trimmed by 0 bases and the J gene end by 6 bases; junction bases not matched to a gene: 4. The CDR3 runs 14 residues.

This clonotype was seen a handful of times. The rearrangement joins TRBV11-2 to TRBJ2-7; unclear D gene. CDR1 is SGHAT and CDR2 is FQNNGV in the germline V gene. The CDR3 runs 15 residues. The V gene lost 5 bases and the J gene lost 6 bases, with 20 bases spanning the gap. The CDR3 DNA sequence: TGTGCCAGCAGCGACTCGGTTGGGCCCCTGGGCGAGCAGTACTTC. Protein sequence: CASSDSVGPLGEQYF.

V and J are TRBV30 and TRBJ2-7; D remains unclear. The ends were cut back, 4 bases at V and 0 bases at J, with 16 bases in the middle. The CDR3 consists of 15 residues. Germline V gene sequence: CDR1 GTSNPN, CDR2 SVGIG (reference sequence). The CDR3 sequence: CAWTPYHESSYEQYF. CDR3 DNA: TGTGCCTGGACGCCCTACCATGAGAGCTCCTACGAGCAGTACTTC.

The rearrangement links TRBV6-2 or TRBV6-3 to TRBJ2-7; 9 bases line up with TRBD1. The CDR3 runs to 15 residues. CDR1 MNHEY and CDR2 SVGEGT come from the germline V gene. Unmatched junction bases numbered 8, after V lost 5 bases and J lost 3 bases. The CDR3 loop reads CASSPETGGDYEQYF. The CDR3 region has the DNA TGTGCCAGCAGTCCCGAGACAGGGGGGGACTACGAGCAGTACTTC.

V usage is TRBV19 and J usage is TRBJ2-3; D is possibly TRBD1 (6 bases). There are 15 residues in the CDR3. The V gene's germline CDR1 is LNHDA and CDR2 SQIVND (reference sequence). V shed 3 bases and J shed 0 bases, with 10 bases lying between them. The CDR3 sequence is CASSMTGQSTDTQYF. CDR3 bases: TGTGCCAGTAGTATGACAGGACAAAGCACAGATACGCAGTATTTT.

CDR3 in amino acids: CATSDPDSSYNEQFF. As DNA, the CDR3 is TGTGCCACCAGTGACCCGGACAGCTCCTACAATGAGCAGTTCTTC. The rearrangement uses TRBV24-1 and TRBJ2-1, with D perhaps matching TRBD1 (6 bases). Trimming left V 4 bases short and J 0 bases short, with 9 bases between. The length of the CDR3 is 15 residues. CDR1 is KGHDR and CDR2 is SFDVKD in the germline V gene.

The genes are TRBV19 and TRBJ1-1; no clear D. Deletions cut 6 bases from V and 1 base from J, with 9 bases between. This CDR3 contains 13 residues. Germline V lookup: CDR1 LNHDA, CDR2 SQIVND (reference sequence). The CDR3 nucleotides are TGTGCCAGTAGCCTCATAGGGAACACTGAAGCTTTCTTT. This codes for CASSLIGNTEAFF.

V is TRBV30 and J is TRBJ2-6, with D possibly TRBD2 on 5 matching bases. CDR1 and CDR2 (germline): GTSNPN, SVGIG (reference sequence). Trimming pared 2 bases from V and 0 bases from J, leaving 5 bases between. This CDR3 region has 14 residues. The CDR3 protein is CAWSSGSGANVLTF. Written as DNA, the CDR3 is TGTGCCTGGAGTAGCGGCTCTGGGGCCAACGTCCTGACTTTC.

CDR3 DNA sequence: TGTGCCAGCAGTTTTCTGAGCTCCTACGAGCAGTACTTC. Protein: CASSFLSSYEQYF. The gene calls are TRBV27 and TRBJ2-7, with D uncertain. The CDR3 runs to 13 residues. Germline loops: CDR1 MNHEY, CDR2 SMNVEV (reference sequence). Trimming left V 3 bases short and J 0 bases short, with 6 bases between.

The chain carries TRBV27 and TRBJ1-6, with D uncertain. Germline V gene sequence: CDR1 MNHEY, CDR2 SMNVEV (reference sequence). The CDR3 spans 16 residues. V lost 7 bases and J 7 bases, leaving 20 bases between the germline ends. In nucleotides, the CDR3 is TGTGCCAGCACGCCCCTAAAGCCAGGTGGGAATTCACCCCTCCACTTT. This encodes CASTPLKPGGNSPLHF.

V usage is TRBV27 and J usage is TRBJ2-7, with D possibly being TRBD1 (7 bases). The CDR3 covers 15 residues. Germline assignment: CDR1 MNHEY and CDR2 SMNVEV (reference sequence). Trimming pared 3 bases from V and 2 bases from J, leaving 14 bases between. The CDR3 is CASSLAQGGPYEQYF. CDR3 nucleotide sequence: TGTGCCAGCAGTTTGGCCCAGGGGGGTCCCTACGAGCAGTACTTC.

In DNA form, the CDR3 reads TGTGCCACCAGTTTACGGAGGAACACTGAAGCTTTCTTT. Amino acid sequence: CATSLRRNTEAFF. This chain joins TRBV15 and TRBJ1-1; D not resolved. Trimming cost V 6 bases and J 1 base, with 9 bases left between them. Per germline, CDR1 LNHNV and CDR2 YYDKDF (reference sequence). The CDR3 has 13 residues.

V usage is TRBV27 and J usage is TRBJ1-5; D is ambiguous. Germline CDR1 and CDR2: MNHEY and SMNVEV (reference sequence). The CDR3 covers 18 residues. Trimming took off 6 bases at V and 3 bases at J, with 24 bases between the two ends. CDR3: CASSLGSLTPFPNQPQHF. The CDR3 nucleotides are TGTGCCAGCAGCCTCGGGTCCCTTACCCCCTTTCCCAATCAGCCCCAGCATTTT.

The chain couples TRBV4-1 to TRBJ1-1; 7 positions match TRBD1. The germline V gene has CDR1 MGHRA and CDR2 YSYEKL. Trimming at V came to 1 base and at J to 3 bases, leaving 2 bases not matched to a gene. This CDR3 contains 14 residues. The CDR3 loop reads CASSQVGTDTEAFF. CDR3 nucleotide sequence: TGCGCCAGCAGCCAAGTGGGGACAGACACTGAAGCTTTCTTT.

This clonotype showed up just once. The V gene is TRBV29-1, the J gene TRBJ1-1; D is unclear. Germline assignment: CDR1 SQVTM and CDR2 ANQGSEA. The CDR3 runs to 13 residues. The ends were cut back, 1 base at V and 6 bases at J, with 12 bases in the middle. CDR3 coding DNA: TGCAGCGTTGAAGGGCTTAAAAGCCCTGAAGCTTTCTTT. Protein: CSVEGLKSPEAFF.

The chain employs TRBV19 and TRBJ1-1; no reliable D call. The CDR3 consists of 13 residues. Trimming took 3 bases from V and 7 from J, leaving 12 bases between them. Germline CDR1 LNHDA, CDR2 SQIVND (reference sequence). This chain's CDR3 is CASSILLGYEAFF. The DNA of the CDR3 is TGTGCCAGTAGTATTCTGCTAGGATATGAAGCTTTCTTT.

The chain couples TRBV9 to TRBJ1-3; D is ambiguous. The CDR3 is 15 amino acids. Germline V lookup: CDR1 SGDLS, CDR2 YYNGEE. Trimming shortened V by 0 bases and J by 0 bases, and 7 bases separated the two germline ends. The CDR3 region is CASSVEADSGNTIYF. Written as DNA, the CDR3 is TGTGCCAGCAGCGTAGAGGCGGACTCTGGAAACACCATATATTTT.

J is TRBJ1-2 and V is TRBV28; 9 bases map to TRBD1. The CDR3 sequence is 16 residues long. Per the germline V gene, CDR1 is MDHEN and CDR2 is SYDVKM. Unmatched junction bases numbered 11, after V lost 5 bases and J lost 4 bases. The CDR3 DNA reads as TGTGCCAGCAGTCTAAGAGCCGGGACAGGGATCTATGGCTACACCTTC. Its translation: CASSLRAGTGIYGYTF.

This clonotype occurred once. The chain couples TRBV3-1 to TRBJ2-3; no clear D gene. This CDR3 contains 15 residues. Trimming took 0 bases from V and 0 from J, leaving 7 bases between them. Germline V lookup: CDR1 LGHDT, CDR2 YNNKEL (reference sequence). The CDR3 loop is CASSQDVRSTDTQYF. The CDR3 DNA reads TGTGCCAGCAGCCAAGATGTGCGGAGCACAGATACGCAGTATTTT.

V gene TRBV20-1 combines with J gene TRBJ2-1; 8 nucleotides agree with TRBD1. The CDR3 is 14 amino acids. V dropped 6 bases and J dropped 2; count of bases not matched to a gene: 6. Germline V gene sequence: CDR1 DFQATT, CDR2 SNEGSKA (reference sequence). The DNA for the CDR3 is TGCAGTGCCTTGGACAGGGAGACCTACAATGAGCAGTTCTTC. Its translation: CSALDRETYNEQFF.

The chain recombines TRBV9 with TRBJ2-7; tentative D call: TRBD2 (6 bases). V was shortened by 4 bases and J by 0 bases, with 17 bases between the two germline ends. CDR1 is SGDLS and CDR2 is YYNGEE in the germline V gene. CDR3 length: 16 amino acids. The CDR3 sequence: CASSTQEGYPSYEQYF. The CDR3 DNA reads as TGTGCCAGCAGCACCCAGGAGGGGTATCCCTCCTACGAGCAGTACTTC.

This clonotype appeared a single time. The CDR3 protein is CASSSPNIQYF. CDR3 sequence (DNA): TGTGCCAGCAGTTCCCCGAACATTCAGTACTTC. The chain uses TRBV6-5 and TRBJ2-4, with no clear D. The germline V gene has CDR1 MNHEY and CDR2 SVGAGI. The CDR3 has 11 residues. V was cut by 4 bases and J by 7 bases, with 5 bases left in between.

The rearrangement uses TRBV19 and TRBJ1-2; possible D gene TRBD1, 5 bases. V was pared by 3 bases and J by 4 bases, with 12 bases between. The CDR3 covers 14 residues. Germline-derived CDR1 and CDR2 are LNHDA and SQIVND (reference sequence). CDR3 residues: CASSIGTGIYGYTF. CDR3 in DNA: TGTGCCAGTAGTATCGGGACGGGCATCTATGGCTACACCTTC.

This chain uses TRBV5-6 with TRBJ1-4, with TRBD1 as a possible D gene (6 bases). Germline CDR1 SGHDT, CDR2 YYEEEE. CDR3 length: 14 residues. V was shortened by 5 bases and J by 4 bases, with 12 bases between the two germline ends. This CDR3 is CASSSDRYNEKLFF. CDR3 DNA: TGTGCCAGCAGTTCCGACAGGTATAATGAAAAACTGTTTTTT.

This clonotype came up once. The CDR3 DNA is TGTGCCAGCAGTTTAGGGATGTTTGGGGAGCTGTTTTTT. Translation: CASSLGMFGELFF. The chain carries TRBV12-3 or TRBV12-4 and TRBJ2-2, with unresolved D. This CDR3 has 13 residues. The germline V and J ends were trimmed by 1 base and 8 bases, with 8 bases remaining between them.